This is a list of T cell receptor beta chains from one sample in a study of technical replicates of blood from several donors. Profiled with immunoSEQ multiplex PCR; TCRdb holds only in-frame clones, not every one. The table lists about 75,000 clones, around 97% of them singletons. Sample: T cells isolated from PBMCs. The receptors derive from a human donor in good health. The CDR3 runs from the conserved cysteine through the conserved F or W. The order of the fields is V gene, J gene, CDR3 length, D gene, CDR3 DNA, CDR3 protein. The D gene is left open where the match is weak.

v_gene: TRBV25-1; j_gene: TRBJ2-1; len: 13; d_gene: TRBD2; CDR3nt: TGTGCCAGTACCGGGACTACTTACAATGAGCAGTTCTTC; CDR3aa: CASTGTTYNEQFF
v_gene: TRBV27; j_gene: TRBJ1-2; len: 15; d_gene: NA; CDR3nt: TGTGCCAGCAGTTTAACCGGGACAACTCACTATGGCTACACCTTC; CDR3aa: CASSLTGTTHYGYTF
v_gene: TRBV5-8; j_gene: TRBJ1-2; len: 12; d_gene: NA; CDR3nt: TGTGCCAGCATAACCCTACGATATGGCTACACCTTC; CDR3aa: CASITLRYGYTF
v_gene: TRBV19; j_gene: TRBJ1-1; len: 11; d_gene: NA; CDR3nt: TGTGCCAGTAGCCGGAACACTGAAGCTTTCTTT; CDR3aa: CASSRNTEAFF
v_gene: TRBV29-1; j_gene: TRBJ1-1; len: 13; d_gene: NA; CDR3nt: TGCAGCCTGAGGGCAGGTGGGAACACTGAAGCTTTCTTT; CDR3aa: CSLRAGGNTEAFF
v_gene: TRBV11-1; j_gene: TRBJ1-4; len: 14; d_gene: NA; CDR3nt: TGTGCCAGCAGCGCCGGGACACAGAATGAAAAACTGTTTTTT; CDR3aa: CASSAGTQNEKLFF
v_gene: TRBV5-8; j_gene: TRBJ2-7; len: 16; d_gene: TRBD1; CDR3nt: TGTGCCAGCAGCTTGTGGGTGACAGGGCCAGAGGACGAGCAGTACTTC; CDR3aa: CASSLWVTGPEDEQYF
v_gene: TRBV29-1; j_gene: TRBJ2-7; len: 13; d_gene: TRBD2; CDR3nt: TGCAGCGTTGAGGCGGGGGACTCCTACGAGCAGTACTTC; CDR3aa: CSVEAGDSYEQYF
v_gene: TRBV9; j_gene: TRBJ2-7; len: 14; d_gene: TRBD1; CDR3nt: TGTGCCAGCAGCTCCCAGACAGGGATCTACGAGCAGTACTTC; CDR3aa: CASSSQTGIYEQYF
v_gene: TRBV25-1; j_gene: TRBJ1-5; len: 14; d_gene: NA; CDR3nt: TGTGCCAGCAGCCCCAGGTTGGGCAATCAGCCCCAGCATTTT; CDR3aa: CASSPRLGNQPQHF
v_gene: TRBV7-8; j_gene: TRBJ1-3; len: 17; d_gene: NA; CDR3nt: TGTGCCAGCAGCTTAGAGTTCGGGTTAGTCCTTGGAAACACCATATATTTT; CDR3aa: CASSLEFGLVLGNTIYF
v_gene: TRBV6-5; j_gene: TRBJ2-6; len: 14; d_gene: NA; CDR3nt: TGTGCCAGCAACAGGGACCCCGGGGCCAACGTCCTGACTTTC; CDR3aa: CASNRDPGANVLTF
v_gene: TRBV4-1; j_gene: TRBJ2-7; len: 16; d_gene: NA; CDR3nt: TGCGCCAGCAGCCAAGGTAGAGGTCGGGATCTAGGCGAGCAGTACTTC; CDR3aa: CASSQGRGRDLGEQYF
v_gene: TRBV10-3; j_gene: TRBJ2-7; len: 12; d_gene: NA; CDR3nt: TGTGCCGTCGGACAGAAGTACTACGAGCAGTACTTC; CDR3aa: CAVGQKYYEQYF
v_gene: TRBV9; j_gene: TRBJ1-2; len: 11; d_gene: NA; CDR3nt: TGTGCCAGCAGCGCTCCCGATGGCTACACCTTC; CDR3aa: CASSAPDGYTF
v_gene: TRBV2; j_gene: TRBJ1-5; len: 14; d_gene: TRBD1; CDR3nt: TGTGCCAGCAGTGGGGGACAGTTTAATCAGCCCCAGCATTTT; CDR3aa: CASSGGQFNQPQHF
v_gene: TRBV5-1; j_gene: TRBJ2-5; len: 14; d_gene: NA; CDR3nt: TGCGCCAGCAGCTTGGACAGGGCAGGGGAGACCCAGTACTTC; CDR3aa: CASSLDRAGETQYF
v_gene: TRBV9; j_gene: TRBJ2-7; len: 14; d_gene: NA; CDR3nt: TGTGCCAGCAGCGTATCCGTGGACACTGGGGAGCAGTACTTC; CDR3aa: CASSVSVDTGEQYF
v_gene: TRBV18; j_gene: TRBJ2-7; len: 12; d_gene: NA; CDR3nt: TGTGCCAGCTCACCTACTACCTACGAGCAGTACTTC; CDR3aa: CASSPTTYEQYF
v_gene: TRBV7-3; j_gene: TRBJ1-2; len: 14; d_gene: NA; CDR3nt: TGTGCCAGCAGCTTATCAGTGACAGTCTATGGCTACACCTTC; CDR3aa: CASSLSVTVYGYTF
v_gene: TRBV9; j_gene: TRBJ2-3; len: 18; d_gene: TRBD2; CDR3nt: TGTGCCAGCAGCCTCAGGACTAGCGGGGCCACTAGCACAGATACGCAGTATTTT; CDR3aa: CASSLRTSGATSTDTQYF
v_gene: TRBV4-2; j_gene: TRBJ2-3; len: 15; d_gene: NA; CDR3nt: TGTGCCAGCAGCCCTGTACAGCGGGGCACAGATACGCAGTATTTT; CDR3aa: CASSPVQRGTDTQYF